The T cell receptor (beta chain) described here comes from a study of blood T cell repertoires in COVID-19. As for the study in general: PBMCs, B-cell-depleted T cells, or T cells were the source of the cDNA or gDNA that made up the material.

From germline, CDR1 is GTSNPN and CDR2 SVGIG (reference sequence). The junction had 13 bases not matched to a gene; V was cut back by 0 bases and J by 3 bases. CDR3 length: 18 residues. Participant ages covered roughly 18 to 89 years across approximately 25 US areas. Participants reported their clinical history, and cohort assignment relied on those reports. Using immunoSEQ multiplex PCR, the repertoire was profiled, and TCRdb retains in-frame clones only, with some absent. The sample records approximately 81,000 clones, 80% to 90% being singletons. This rearrangement joins TRBV30 to TRBJ2-3, with TRBD2 matching over 9 bases. The clonotype originates from a woman between 50 and 59 years old with acute COVID-19. Material: PBMCs or T cells enriched from blood (not recorded which). The CDR3 is CAWSVHGGRAVGTDTQYF. The CDR3, as DNA: TGTGCCTGGAGTGTACATGGCGGGAGGGCCGTGGGGACAGATACGCAGTATTTT.